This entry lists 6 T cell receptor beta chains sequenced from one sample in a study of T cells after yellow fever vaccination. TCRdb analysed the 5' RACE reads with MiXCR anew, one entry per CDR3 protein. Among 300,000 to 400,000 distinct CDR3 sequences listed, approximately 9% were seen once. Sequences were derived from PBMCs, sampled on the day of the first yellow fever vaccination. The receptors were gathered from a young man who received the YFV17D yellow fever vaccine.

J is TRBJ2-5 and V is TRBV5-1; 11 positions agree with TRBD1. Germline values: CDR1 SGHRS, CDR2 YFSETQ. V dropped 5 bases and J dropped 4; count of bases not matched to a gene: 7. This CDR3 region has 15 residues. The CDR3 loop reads CASSSPGTGGETQYF. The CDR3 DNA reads TGCGCCAGCAGTTCTCCCGGGACAGGGGGAGAGACCCAGTACTTC.

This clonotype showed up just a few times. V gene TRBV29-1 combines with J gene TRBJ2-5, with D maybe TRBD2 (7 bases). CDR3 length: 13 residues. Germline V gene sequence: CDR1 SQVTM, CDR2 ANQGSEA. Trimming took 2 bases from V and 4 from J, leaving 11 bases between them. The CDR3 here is CSVEQGRVETQYF. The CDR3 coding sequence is TGCAGCGTTGAACAGGGGAGGGTAGAGACCCAGTACTTC.

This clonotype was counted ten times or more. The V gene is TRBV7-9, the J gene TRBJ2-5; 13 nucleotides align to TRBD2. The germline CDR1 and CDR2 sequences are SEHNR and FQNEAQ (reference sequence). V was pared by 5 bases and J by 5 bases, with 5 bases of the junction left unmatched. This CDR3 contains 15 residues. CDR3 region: CASSPGLAGLETQYF. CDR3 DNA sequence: TGTGCCAGCAGCCCGGGACTAGCGGGGTTGGAGACCCAGTACTTC.

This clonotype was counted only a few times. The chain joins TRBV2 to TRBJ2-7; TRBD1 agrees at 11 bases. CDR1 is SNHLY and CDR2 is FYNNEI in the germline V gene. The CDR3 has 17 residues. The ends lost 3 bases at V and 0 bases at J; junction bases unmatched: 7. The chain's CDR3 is CASSERGQGARSYEQYF. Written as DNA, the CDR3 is TGTGCCAGCAGTGAGAGAGGACAGGGGGCGCGCTCCTACGAGCAGTACTTC. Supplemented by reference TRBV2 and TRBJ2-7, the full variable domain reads EPEVTQTPSHQVTQMGQEVILRCVPISNHLYFYWYRQILGQKVEFLVSFYNNEISEKSEIFDDQFSVERPDGSNFTLKIRSTKLEDSAMYFCASSERGQGARSYEQYFGPGTRLTVT.

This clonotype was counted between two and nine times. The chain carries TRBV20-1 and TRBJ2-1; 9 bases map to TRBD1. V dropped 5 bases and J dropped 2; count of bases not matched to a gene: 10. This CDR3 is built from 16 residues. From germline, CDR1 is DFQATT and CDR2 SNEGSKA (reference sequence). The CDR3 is CSAPTGGVIPYNEQFF. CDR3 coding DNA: TGCAGTGCTCCGACAGGGGGGGTTATCCCCTACAATGAGCAGTTCTTC.

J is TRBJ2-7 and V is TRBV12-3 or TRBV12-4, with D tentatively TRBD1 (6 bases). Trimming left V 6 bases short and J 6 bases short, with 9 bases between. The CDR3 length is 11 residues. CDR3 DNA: TGTGCCAGCAGGCTCAGGGGCGAGCAGTACTTC. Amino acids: CASRLRGEQYF.